Listed below are T cell receptor beta chains from one sample, sequenced in a study of T cell changes during pregnancy in multiple sclerosis. Assay: immunoSEQ multiplex PCR; the TCRdb copy retains only in-frame clones and omits some. The sample consists of tens of thousands of clones, 89% of them appearing once. The specimen was peripheral blood, collected after pregnancy. The receptor source for this set is a female donor with multiple sclerosis, enrolled in a pregnancy study. Each CDR3 is given with its conserved first and last residue. Fields, in order: clone size, CDR3 length, D gene, J gene, V gene, CDR3 protein, CDR3 DNA. The D gene is left open where the match is weak. Not every row has a clone size; where given, it reads once, few, many or a size class.

clone_size: .; cdr3_length: 16; d_call: TRBD2; j_call: TRBJ2-1; v_call: TRBV5-1; cdr3_aa: CASSRVLAGDHNEQFF; cdr3_nt: TGCGCCAGCAGCCGCGTGCTAGCGGGGGACCACAATGAGCAGTTCTTC
clone_size: .; cdr3_length: 12; d_call: .; j_call: TRBJ1-1; v_call: TRBV19; cdr3_aa: CASSILGLEAFF; cdr3_nt: TGTGCCAGTAGTATATTGGGGCTTGAAGCTTTCTTT
clone_size: .; cdr3_length: 15; d_call: TRBD1; j_call: TRBJ2-7; v_call: TRBV7-8; cdr3_aa: CASSLFRDSYYEQYF; cdr3_nt: TGTGCCAGCAGCTTATTCCGGGACAGTTACTACGAGCAGTACTTC
clone_size: .; cdr3_length: 14; d_call: .; j_call: TRBJ1-5; v_call: TRBV5-1; cdr3_aa: CASSLSGNDQPQHF; cdr3_nt: TGCGCCAGCAGCTTGTCAGGGAACGATCAGCCCCAGCATTTT
clone_size: .; cdr3_length: 15; d_call: TRBD1; j_call: TRBJ2-7; v_call: TRBV4-1; cdr3_aa: CASSQDRQGTYEQYF; cdr3_nt: TGCGCCAGCAGCCAAGATCGACAGGGTACCTACGAGCAGTACTTC
clone_size: .; cdr3_length: 15; d_call: .; j_call: TRBJ2-7; v_call: TRBV7-3; cdr3_aa: CASSGDRLSSYEQYF; cdr3_nt: TGTGCCAGCAGCGGCGACAGGCTATCCTCCTACGAGCAGTACTTC
clone_size: few; cdr3_length: 13; d_call: TRBD1; j_call: TRBJ1-2; v_call: TRBV7-6; cdr3_aa: CASSLRTGDGYTF; cdr3_nt: TGTGCCAGCAGCTTAAGGACAGGGGATGGCTACACCTTC
clone_size: .; cdr3_length: 13; d_call: .; j_call: TRBJ2-2; v_call: TRBV7-2; cdr3_aa: CASSLDSTGELFF; cdr3_nt: TGTGCCAGCAGCCTCGACTCCACCGGGGAGCTGTTTTTT
clone_size: .; cdr3_length: 13; d_call: TRBD1; j_call: TRBJ1-2; v_call: TRBV19; cdr3_aa: CASSRGQVYGYTF; cdr3_nt: TGTGCCAGTAGTAGGGGACAGGTCTATGGCTACACCTTC
clone_size: .; cdr3_length: 21; d_call: TRBD2; j_call: TRBJ2-3; v_call: TRBV4-2; cdr3_aa: CASSQVSAGLAGGRSTDTQYF; cdr3_nt: TGTGCCAGCAGCCAAGTGTCCGCGGGACTAGCGGGGGGAAGGAGCACAGATACGCAGTATTTT
clone_size: few; cdr3_length: 19; d_call: TRBD1; j_call: TRBJ1-1; v_call: TRBV4-3; cdr3_aa: CASSQESMGQGFLGTEAFF; cdr3_nt: TGCGCCAGCAGCCAAGAATCTATGGGACAGGGCTTCCTGGGGACTGAAGCTTTCTTT
clone_size: .; cdr3_length: 20; d_call: TRBD2; j_call: TRBJ2-1; v_call: TRBV28; cdr3_aa: CASSSPQEAGGPGSYNEQFF; cdr3_nt: TGTGCCAGCAGTTCCCCTCAGGAAGCGGGGGGGCCAGGTTCCTACAATGAGCAGTTCTTC
clone_size: .; cdr3_length: 13; d_call: TRBD1; j_call: TRBJ1-6; v_call: TRBV9; cdr3_aa: CASASTGYSPLHF; cdr3_nt: TGTGCCAGCGCGTCGACAGGGTATTCACCCCTCCACTTT
clone_size: .; cdr3_length: 16; d_call: .; j_call: TRBJ2-1; v_call: TRBV7-9; cdr3_aa: CASSTLTGSPYNEQFF; cdr3_nt: TGTGCCAGCAGTACCCTTACCGGGTCCCCCTACAATGAGCAGTTCTTC
clone_size: .; cdr3_length: 15; d_call: TRBD2; j_call: TRBJ2-1; v_call: TRBV6-5; cdr3_aa: CASRQDLAGYNEQFF; cdr3_nt: TGTGCCAGCAGACAGGACCTAGCGGGATACAATGAGCAGTTCTTC
clone_size: .; cdr3_length: 18; d_call: TRBD2; j_call: TRBJ2-2; v_call: TRBV4-1; cdr3_aa: CASSQEGSGGTNTGELFF; cdr3_nt: TGCGCCAGCAGCCAAGAGGGGAGCGGGGGCACGAACACCGGGGAGCTGTTTTTT
clone_size: .; cdr3_length: 15; d_call: TRBD1; j_call: TRBJ2-5; v_call: TRBV5-1; cdr3_aa: CASTGTGVNQETQYF; cdr3_nt: TGCGCCAGCACCGGGACAGGGGTTAACCAAGAGACCCAGTACTTC
clone_size: .; cdr3_length: 16; d_call: TRBD1; j_call: TRBJ2-3; v_call: TRBV28; cdr3_aa: CASSSDRAELADTQYF; cdr3_nt: TGTGCCAGCAGCTCGGACAGGGCGGAACTAGCAGATACGCAGTATTTT
clone_size: .; cdr3_length: 15; d_call: TRBD2; j_call: TRBJ2-3; v_call: TRBV23-1; cdr3_aa: CASSRSGGSTDTQYF; cdr3_nt: TGCGCCAGCAGTCGTAGCGGGGGAAGCACAGATACGCAGTATTTT
clone_size: .; cdr3_length: 13; d_call: .; j_call: TRBJ2-5; v_call: TRBV6-5; cdr3_aa: CASSQPNRETQYF; cdr3_nt: TGTGCCAGCTCCCAACCAAACCGGGAGACCCAGTACTTC
clone_size: .; cdr3_length: 16; d_call: .; j_call: TRBJ1-5; v_call: TRBV5-1; cdr3_aa: CASSLTGPNSNQPQHF; cdr3_nt: TGCGCCAGCAGCTTAACAGGCCCCAATAGCAATCAGCCCCAGCATTTT
clone_size: .; cdr3_length: 14; d_call: .; j_call: TRBJ2-2; v_call: TRBV10-1; cdr3_aa: CASKDTTNTGELFF; cdr3_nt: TGCGCCAGCAAGGACACTACGAACACCGGGGAGCTGTTTTTT
clone_size: .; cdr3_length: 18; d_call: .; j_call: TRBJ2-1; v_call: TRBV5-6; cdr3_aa: CASSLTGQKAWGYNEQFF; cdr3_nt: TGTGCCAGCAGCTTGACTGGACAGAAAGCCTGGGGCTACAATGAGCAGTTCTTC
clone_size: .; cdr3_length: 14; d_call: .; j_call: TRBJ1-2; v_call: TRBV18; cdr3_aa: CASSPGGKDYGYTF; cdr3_nt: TGTGCCAGCTCACCGGGAGGGAAGGACTATGGCTACACCTTC
clone_size: few; cdr3_length: 15; d_call: .; j_call: TRBJ2-1; v_call: TRBV5-1; cdr3_aa: CASSLVTGKYNEQFF; cdr3_nt: TGCGCCAGCAGCTTGGTTACAGGGAAGTACAATGAGCAGTTCTTC
clone_size: .; cdr3_length: 14; d_call: .; j_call: TRBJ1-1; v_call: TRBV7-6; cdr3_aa: CASSSLTGNTEAFF; cdr3_nt: TGTGCCAGCAGCTCACTGACAGGGAACACTGAAGCTTTCTTT
clone_size: .; cdr3_length: 13; d_call: .; j_call: TRBJ2-7; v_call: TRBV7-3; cdr3_aa: CASSFQQGSEQYF; cdr3_nt: TGTGCCAGCAGCTTCCAACAGGGTTCCGAGCAGTACTTC
clone_size: once; cdr3_length: 15; d_call: TRBD1; j_call: TRBJ1-1; v_call: TRBV7-9; cdr3_aa: CASSAWTGVNTEAFF; cdr3_nt: TGTGCCAGCAGCGCCTGGACAGGGGTGAACACTGAAGCTTTCTTT
clone_size: .; cdr3_length: 14; d_call: .; j_call: TRBJ1-2; v_call: TRBV6-5; cdr3_aa: CASSYDSKARGYTF; cdr3_nt: TGTGCCAGCAGTTATGACAGTAAGGCTCGTGGCTACACCTTC
clone_size: .; cdr3_length: 12; d_call: TRBD1; j_call: TRBJ1-1; v_call: TRBV29-1; cdr3_aa: CSVTGAGAEAFF; cdr3_nt: TGCAGCGTTACAGGGGCCGGGGCTGAAGCTTTCTTT
clone_size: .; cdr3_length: 16; d_call: .; j_call: TRBJ2-1; v_call: TRBV30; cdr3_aa: CAWSVRQPSSYNEQFF; cdr3_nt: TGTGCCTGGAGTGTACGTCAACCCAGCTCCTACAATGAGCAGTTCTTC
clone_size: once; cdr3_length: 13; d_call: TRBD2; j_call: TRBJ2-1; v_call: TRBV2; cdr3_aa: CATSGGAWNEQFF; cdr3_nt: TGTGCCACTAGCGGGGGGGCCTGGAATGAGCAGTTCTTC
clone_size: .; cdr3_length: 14; d_call: .; j_call: TRBJ2-1; v_call: TRBV18; cdr3_aa: CASFPTRSYNEQFF; cdr3_nt: TGTGCCAGCTTCCCGACTCGCTCCTACAATGAGCAGTTCTTC
clone_size: .; cdr3_length: 12; d_call: .; j_call: TRBJ2-1; v_call: TRBV7-9; cdr3_aa: CASSPPSDEQFF; cdr3_nt: TGTGCCAGCAGCCCTCCCAGCGATGAGCAGTTCTTC
clone_size: .; cdr3_length: 15; d_call: TRBD2; j_call: TRBJ2-5; v_call: TRBV5-8; cdr3_aa: CASSFHGSGGQTQYF; cdr3_nt: TGTGCCAGCAGCTTTCATGGTAGCGGGGGACAGACCCAGTACTTC
clone_size: .; cdr3_length: 14; d_call: .; j_call: TRBJ1-3; v_call: TRBV7-2; cdr3_aa: CASSLVGAGNTIYF; cdr3_nt: TGTGCCAGCAGCTTAGTAGGGGCTGGAAACACCATATATTTT
clone_size: .; cdr3_length: 15; d_call: .; j_call: TRBJ2-1; v_call: TRBV27; cdr3_aa: CASSLESGAYNEQFF; cdr3_nt: TGTGCCAGCAGTTTAGAGTCAGGGGCTTACAATGAGCAGTTCTTC
clone_size: .; cdr3_length: 13; d_call: .; j_call: TRBJ1-1; v_call: TRBV4-3; cdr3_aa: CASSQDFDREAFF; cdr3_nt: TGCGCCAGCAGCCAAGATTTCGACAGGGAAGCTTTCTTT
clone_size: .; cdr3_length: 16; d_call: .; j_call: TRBJ1-2; v_call: TRBV19; cdr3_aa: CASSPLDSSRTIGYTF; cdr3_nt: TGTGCCAGTAGCCCTCTTGACAGTTCCCGAACTATAGGCTACACCTTC
clone_size: .; cdr3_length: 14; d_call: .; j_call: TRBJ2-7; v_call: TRBV5-8; cdr3_aa: CASSLVDRGYEQYF; cdr3_nt: TGTGCCAGCAGCTTGGTCGACCGGGGCTACGAGCAGTACTTC
clone_size: .; cdr3_length: 14; d_call: TRBD1; j_call: TRBJ1-1; v_call: TRBV5-6; cdr3_aa: CASRGIGGNTEAFF; cdr3_nt: TGTGCCAGCAGAGGGATAGGGGGCAACACTGAAGCTTTCTTT
clone_size: .; cdr3_length: 14; d_call: TRBD1; j_call: TRBJ1-2; v_call: TRBV6-5; cdr3_aa: CASRPDRGDYGYTF; cdr3_nt: TGTGCCAGCCGACCCGACAGGGGCGACTATGGCTACACCTTC
clone_size: .; cdr3_length: 14; d_call: .; j_call: TRBJ1-2; v_call: TRBV10-3; cdr3_aa: CAISRDTGNYGYTF; cdr3_nt: TGTGCCATCAGCCGGGACACCGGTAACTATGGCTACACCTTC
clone_size: .; cdr3_length: 14; d_call: .; j_call: TRBJ1-5; v_call: TRBV27; cdr3_aa: CASSLRQNNQPQHF; cdr3_nt: TGTGCCAGCAGTTTAAGACAGAACAATCAGCCCCAGCATTTT
clone_size: .; cdr3_length: 14; d_call: .; j_call: TRBJ2-7; v_call: TRBV28; cdr3_aa: CASRRTIAGYEQYF; cdr3_nt: TGTGCCAGCAGGCGGACAATAGCAGGCTACGAGCAGTACTTC
clone_size: .; cdr3_length: 17; d_call: .; j_call: TRBJ2-5; v_call: TRBV9; cdr3_aa: CASSPRPLRTAPETQYF; cdr3_nt: TGTGCCAGCAGCCCCAGACCCCTGCGGACAGCTCCAGAGACCCAGTACTTC
clone_size: .; cdr3_length: 14; d_call: TRBD2; j_call: TRBJ2-1; v_call: TRBV4-2; cdr3_aa: CATSGLAGGNEQFF; cdr3_nt: TGTGCCACGTCGGGACTAGCGGGGGGCAATGAGCAGTTCTTC
clone_size: once; cdr3_length: 16; d_call: .; j_call: TRBJ2-5; v_call: TRBV5-4; cdr3_aa: CASSLQGLRGQETQYF; cdr3_nt: TGTGCCAGCAGCTTACAGGGTCTTCGGGGACAAGAGACCCAGTACTTC